The 24 T cell receptor beta chains below come from one sample, sequenced in a study of blood T cell repertoires in COVID-19. Generated by immunoSEQ multiplex PCR, the TCRdb table keeps only in-frame clones and is missing some. Of hundreds of thousands of clones listed, approximately 86% are singletons. The sequencing input was peripheral blood. These receptors originate from a young man with active or convalescent COVID-19.

The J gene is TRBJ2-7, the V gene TRBV10-2; 10 bases line up with TRBD2. There are 17 residues in the CDR3. The germline V gene encodes CDR1 WSHSY and CDR2 SAAADI. J gave up 3 bases and V 1 base, and 9 bases lay outside the gene matches. CDR3 in DNA: TGCGCCAGCAGTGAGTTGAAAGGGACTAGCGACGACTACGAGCAGTACTTC. Amino acid sequence: CASSELKGTSDDYEQYF.

The J gene is TRBJ1-5, the V gene TRBV3-1 (or the pseudogene TRBV3-2), with D possibly being TRBD1 (6 bases). The CDR3 is made up of 17 amino acids. Germline values: CDR1 LGHDT, CDR2 YNNKEL (reference sequence). Deletions cut 4 bases from V and 1 base from J, with 17 bases between. CDR3 amino acids: CASSRRTPRGSNQPQHF. In DNA form, the CDR3 reads TGTGCCAGCAGCCGTAGGACACCAAGGGGGAGCAATCAGCCCCAGCATTTT.

The chain links TRBV7-2 to TRBJ2-3; 7 bases map to TRBD2. This CDR3 region has 16 residues. With V trimmed by 7 bases and J by 2 bases, 12 bases remained unmatched. Germline V lookup: CDR1 SGHTA, CDR2 FQGNSA. CDR3 coding DNA: TGTGCCAGCACGTTGTTTGTTAGCGGGTTCACAGATACGCAGTATTTT. This translates into CASTLFVSGFTDTQYF.

The J gene is TRBJ2-7, the V gene TRBV19; D may be TRBD2 (6 bases). CDR3 length: 14 residues. Trimming left V 1 base short and J 0 bases short, with 7 bases between. CDR1 and CDR2 from the germline V gene are LNHDA and SQIVND (reference sequence). CDR3 region: CASSIAGSSYEQYF. The CDR3 nucleotides are TGTGCCAGTAGTATAGCCGGGAGCTCCTACGAGCAGTACTTC.

This clone was counted between two and nine times. The chain recombines TRBV7-9 with TRBJ1-2; D unclear. Germline CDR1 SEHNR, CDR2 FQNEAQ (reference sequence). V lost 3 bases and J lost 14, with 13 bases in between. This CDR3 is built from 11 residues. The DNA for the CDR3 is TGTGCCAGCAGCTTTTACGAGGGATCGACCTTC. This encodes CASSFYEGSTF.

The chain uses TRBV28 and TRBJ2-1; a weak D match, TRBD1 (5 bases). This CDR3 is 14 amino acids long. V dropped 4 bases and J dropped 3 bases, with 10 bases sitting between them. CDR1 and CDR2 (germline): MDHEN, SYDVKM. CDR3 loop: CASSSTTGYNEQFF. Written as DNA, the CDR3 is TGTGCCAGCAGTTCGACCACAGGCTACAATGAGCAGTTCTTC.

This clone was counted a single time. This chain joins TRBV5-1 and TRBJ2-3; TRBD1 is a possible D gene (6 bases). V was trimmed by 3 bases and J by 0 bases, leaving 14 bases between them. Per germline, CDR1 SGHRS and CDR2 YFSETQ. This CDR3 is built from 16 residues. CDR3 DNA sequence: TGCGCCAGCAGCTCGGCCAGGGGTGGCAGCACAGATACGCAGTATTTT. Translated: CASSSARGGSTDTQYF.

The chain links TRBV11-3 to TRBJ1-2; 9 bases map to TRBD1. Germline CDR1 reads SGHNT; CDR2 reads YENEEA. The trim removed 5 bases at V and 9 bases at J, leaving 19 bases unmatched. The CDR3 loop spans 17 amino acids. The CDR3 spells CASSMWGTGYNTGSYTF. The CDR3 DNA reads TGTGCCAGCAGCATGTGGGGGACAGGGTATAATACAGGGAGCTACACCTTC.

The chain employs TRBV28 and TRBJ2-1; tentative D call: TRBD1 (6 bases). The CDR3 has 15 residues. In germline, CDR1 is MDHEN, CDR2 SYDVKM. V lost 6 bases and J 0 bases, leaving 12 bases between the germline ends. The CDR3 DNA reads TGTGCCAGCAGGTACGGGACATCCTCCTACAATGAGCAGTTCTTC. Protein sequence: CASRYGTSSYNEQFF. The variable domain in full, completed from reference TRBV28 and TRBJ2-1, reads DVKVTQSSRYLVKRTGEKVFLECVQDMDHENMFWYRQDPGLGLRLIYFSYDVKMKEKGDIPEGYSVSREKKERFSLILESASTNQTSMYLCASRYGTSSYNEQFFGPGTRLTVL.

This chain joins TRBV18 and TRBJ2-5; the D is unclear. Trimming removed 2 bases from V and 0 bases from J, with 13 bases in between. This CDR3 has 16 amino acids. Germline V lookup: CDR1 KGHSH, CDR2 LQKENI. CDR3 protein: CASSPIGGVYQETQYF. CDR3 nucleotides: TGTGCCAGCTCACCAATAGGCGGAGTGTACCAAGAGACCCAGTACTTC. The whole variable domain, filled in from reference TRBV18 and TRBJ2-5, reads NAGVMQNPRHLVRRRGQEARLRCSPMKGHSHVYWYRQLPEEGLKFMVYLQKENIIDESGMPKERFSAEFPKEGPSILRIQQVVRGDSAAYFCASSPIGGVYQETQYFGPGTRLLVL.

V usage is TRBV5-1 and J usage is TRBJ1-2; D remains unclear. The CDR3 spans 14 residues. Trimming left V 5 bases short and J 5 bases short, with 16 bases between. Germline assignment: CDR1 SGHRS and CDR2 YFSETQ. The CDR3, as DNA: TGCGCCAGCAGATCCGTTGGAGAGAAATATGGCTACACCTTC. Amino acids: CASRSVGEKYGYTF.

Notes on this clone: Mismatch with germline at one junction end may stem from a read error. The V call is TRBV5-1, the J call TRBJ2-7, with 7 positions matching TRBD1. Germline V gives CDR1 SGHRS, CDR2 YFSETQ. This CDR3 contains 15 residues. CDR3 sequence reads: CASSLGVGQLYEQYF. The CDR3 DNA sequence: TGCGCCAGCAGTTTGGGGGTGGGACAGCTTTACGAGCAGTACTTC.

The chain uses TRBV5-4 and TRBJ2-1, with TRBD2 matching 12 bases. The germline CDR1 and CDR2 sequences are SGHNT and YYREEE (reference sequence). V lost 4 bases and J lost 14; bases outside the gene matches: 4. The CDR3 spans 12 residues. CDR3 in amino acids: CASSSSSGGEFF. Written as DNA, the CDR3 is TGTGCCAGCAGCAGCTCTAGCGGGGGGGAGTTCTTC.

CDR3 in amino acids: CAISEGRDEQYF. The CDR3 nucleotides are TGTGCCATCAGTGAGGGTAGAGACGAGCAGTACTTC. V and J are TRBV10-3 and TRBJ2-7, with D unclear. V was shortened by 2 bases and J by 5 bases, with 7 bases between the two germline ends. CDR3 length: 12 amino acids. The V gene's germline CDR1 is ENHRY and CDR2 SYGVKD.

The V gene is TRBV6-5, the J gene TRBJ2-2; D might be TRBD1 (6 bases). Germline lookup yields CDR1 MNHEY and CDR2 SVGAGI. V was shortened by 0 bases and J by 6 bases, with 8 bases between the two germline ends. The CDR3 spans 14 residues. The CDR3 is CASSYSQGSGELFF. CDR3 DNA: TGTGCCAGCAGTTACTCACAGGGTTCCGGGGAGCTGTTTTTT.

This chain connects TRBV4-1 to TRBJ1-6; tentatively, D is TRBD1 (5 bases). The ends were cut back, 2 bases at V and 10 bases at J, with 12 bases in the middle. This CDR3 comprises 14 residues. The germline V gene encodes CDR1 MGHRA and CDR2 YSYEKL. The CDR3 loop is CASSQTQGGSPLHF. CDR3 coding DNA: TGCGCCAGCAGCCAAACCCAGGGTGGATCACCCCTCCACTTT.

The CDR3 protein is CASSQGGTSGTSYEQYF. CDR3 coding DNA: TGTGCCAGCAGCCAAGGAGGGACTAGCGGGACCTCCTACGAGCAGTACTTC. The chain carries TRBV3-1 (or the pseudogene TRBV3-2) and TRBJ2-7; 13 positions agree with TRBD2. After removal of 1 base from V and 0 bases from J, the junction contained 3 bases not matched to a gene. Germline lookup yields CDR1 LGHDT and CDR2 YNNKEL (reference sequence). CDR3 length: 17 amino acids.

V gene TRBV5-1 combines with J gene TRBJ2-2; 12 bases are a match to TRBD2. Looked up from germline, CDR1 is SGHRS and CDR2 is YFSETQ. The CDR3 consists of 17 residues. Trimming cost V 0 bases and J 1 base; bases outside gene matches: 1. The CDR3, as DNA: TGCGCCAGCAGCTTGGGACTAGCGGGGGTGAACACCGGGGAGCTGTTTTTT. Protein: CASSLGLAGVNTGELFF.

The chain couples TRBV5-1 to TRBJ2-5; possibly TRBD1 for D (8 bases). The CDR3 totals 16 residues. CDR1 and CDR2 (germline): SGHRS, YFSETQ. With 4 bases removed from V and 4 bases from J, the gap between germline ends came to 20 bases. CDR3 DNA sequence: TGCGCCAGCAGCCCGCACTACAGGGGGGGGTTAGAGACCCAGTACTTC. Encoded protein: CASSPHYRGGLETQYF.

V is TRBV19 and J is TRBJ2-1; TRBD2 matches at 13 bases. This CDR3 is built from 17 residues. Trimming cost V 4 bases and J 7 bases; bases outside gene matches: 10. Germline loops: CDR1 LNHDA, CDR2 SQIVND (reference sequence). The CDR3, as DNA: TGTGCCAGTAGTAAACCTGCGACTAGCGGGAGGCATAATGAGCAGTTCTTC. Residues: CASSKPATSGRHNEQFF.

The V gene is TRBV19, the J gene TRBJ1-2, with a weak D call TRBD1 (5 bases). The CDR3 loop spans 14 amino acids. From germline, CDR1 is LNHDA and CDR2 SQIVND (reference sequence). Deletions cut 3 bases from V and 4 bases from J, with 12 bases between. CDR3 DNA sequence: TGTGCCAGTAGTATGGGGCCCGGAAGCTATGGCTACACCTTC. It encodes CASSMGPGSYGYTF.

The J gene is TRBJ1-3, the V gene TRBV14; D perhaps matches TRBD1 (6 bases). The V gene lost 4 bases and the J gene lost 0 bases, with 10 bases spanning the gap. In germline, CDR1 is SGHDN, CDR2 FVKESK. The CDR3 runs 15 residues. The CDR3 protein is CASSRNRASGNTIYF. CDR3 DNA: TGTGCCAGCAGCCGTAACAGGGCCTCTGGAAACACCATATATTTT.

V is TRBV5-8 and J is TRBJ1-5, with TRBD1 identical over 7 bases. With 3 bases clipped from V and 1 base from J, the junction kept 10 bases outside the gene matches. This CDR3 has 17 residues. The germline V gene encodes CDR1 SGHTS and CDR2 YDEGEE. DNA for the CDR3: TGTGCCAGCAGCTGGACCTCCGGGACAGAGAGCAATCAGCCCCAGCATTTT. It codes for CASSWTSGTESNQPQHF. The complete variable domain, with remaining parts taken from reference TRBV5-8 and TRBJ1-5, reads EAGVTQSPTHLIKTRGQQATLRCSPISGHTSVYWYQQALGLGLQFLLWYDEGEERNRGNFPPRFSGRQFPNYSSELNVNALELEDSALYLCASSWTSGTESNQPQHFGDGTRLSIL.

The gene calls are TRBV29-1 and TRBJ1-3; tentative D call: TRBD1 (5 bases). V dropped 6 bases and J dropped 2 bases, with 14 bases sitting between them. The CDR3 contains 14 residues. CDR1 is SQVTM and CDR2 is ANQGSEA in the germline V gene. CDR3 coding DNA: TGCAGCGTGGGGCCTCGGGTGACTGGAAACACCATATATTTT. The encoded protein is CSVGPRVTGNTIYF.